The TCR beta chain described here comes from a study of T cell changes during pregnancy in multiple sclerosis. This CDR3 region has 18 residues. From germline, CDR1 is SGHRS and CDR2 YFSETQ. V was shortened by 0 bases and J by 6 bases, with 19 bases between the two germline ends. TCRdb keeps only in-frame clones here, not all; method: immunoSEQ multiplex PCR. This sample has around 40,000 clones, with 92% found just once. Sequenced material: CD8+ T cells from peripheral blood mononuclear cells, taken before pregnancy. The chain employs TRBV5-1 and TRBJ1-6, with D perhaps matching TRBD1 (5 bases). The receptor was derived from a female donor with multiple sclerosis, enrolled in a pregnancy study. The CDR3 loop reads CASSLGGGTPGSNSPLHF. For the CDR3, the DNA is TGCGCCAGCAGCTTGGGGGGCGGTACGCCCGGTAGTAATTCACCCCTCCACTTT.